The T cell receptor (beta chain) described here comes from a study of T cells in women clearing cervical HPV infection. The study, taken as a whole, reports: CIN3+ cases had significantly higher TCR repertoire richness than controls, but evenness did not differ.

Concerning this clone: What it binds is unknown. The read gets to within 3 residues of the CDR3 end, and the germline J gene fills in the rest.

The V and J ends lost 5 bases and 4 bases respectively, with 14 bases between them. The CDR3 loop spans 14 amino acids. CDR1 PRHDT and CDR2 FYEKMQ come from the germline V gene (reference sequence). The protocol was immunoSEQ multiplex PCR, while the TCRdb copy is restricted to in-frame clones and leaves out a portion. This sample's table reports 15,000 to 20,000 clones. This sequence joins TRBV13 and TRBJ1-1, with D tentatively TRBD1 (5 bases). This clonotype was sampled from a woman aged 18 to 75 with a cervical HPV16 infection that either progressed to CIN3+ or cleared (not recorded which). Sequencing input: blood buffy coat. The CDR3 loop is CASSAVAGGTEAFF. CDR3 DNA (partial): TGTGCCAGCAGCGCGGTGGCGGGGGGCACTGAA.